Presented here are 20 T cell receptor beta chains from one specimen sequenced in a study of T-cell memory formation after mild COVID-19. TCRdb ran MiXCR on the 5' RACE reads and lists one entry per CDR3 protein. The table includes about 350,000 distinct CDR3 sequences, 12% to 15% detected once. Sequenced material: PBMCs or a T cell subset sorted from them (not recorded which). The origin of the receptors is a man between 18 and 35 years old who had mild COVID-19 (a few samples of this study predate the infection). Cell type and time point are not known.

The rearrangement links TRBV4-3 to TRBJ2-1, with 9 bases matching TRBD2. Trimming cost V 0 bases and J 10 bases; bases outside gene matches: 7. The CDR3 is 15 residues long. Germline CDR1 LGHNA, CDR2 YSLEER. CDR3 loop: CASSQEAGGVREQFF. Written as DNA, the CDR3 is TGCGCCAGCAGCCAAGAGGCGGGGGGGGTTCGAGAGCAGTTCTTC.

In this sample, this clonotype turned up many times. The chain carries TRBV4-1 and TRBJ2-3; D is unclear. V was clipped by 1 base and J by 5 bases, with 10 bases between them. Germline assignment: CDR1 MGHRA and CDR2 YSYEKL. CDR3 length: 14 residues. CDR3 bases: TGCGCCAGCAGCCAAGTTTTGAAGGGAGATACGCAGTATTTT. Translating gives CASSQVLKGDTQYF.

This clonotype was picked up many times. The chain carries TRBV4-3 and TRBJ2-2; D remains unclear. Germline V gene lookup returns CDR1 LGHNA and CDR2 YSLEER. The CDR3 has 15 residues. With 0 bases removed from V and 0 bases from J, the gap between germline ends came to 5 bases. CDR3 sequence (DNA): TGCGCCAGCAGCCAAGAATACCCGAACACCGGGGAGCTGTTTTTT. Its protein product is CASSQEYPNTGELFF.

The chain is built from TRBV5-1 and TRBJ2-6; D unclear. The V and J ends lost 2 bases and 0 bases respectively, with 6 bases between them. Germline V gene data show CDR1 as SGHRS and CDR2 as YFSETQ. The CDR3 has 15 residues. The CDR3: CASSFGISGANVLTF. The DNA for the CDR3 is TGCGCCAGCAGCTTTGGAATCTCTGGGGCCAACGTCCTGACTTTC.

This clonotype was counted between two and nine times. The J gene is TRBJ2-5, the V gene TRBV20-1, with D possibly being TRBD1 (6 bases). The CDR3 length is 13 residues. V was shortened by 1 base and J by 3 bases, with 9 bases between the two germline ends. Germline V gene data show CDR1 as DFQATT and CDR2 as SNEGSKA (reference sequence). This CDR3 is CSARGDNKETQYF. In nucleotides, the CDR3 is TGCAGTGCTAGAGGGGACAACAAAGAGACCCAGTACTTC.

The V and J genes are TRBV5-1 and TRBJ1-1, with a tentative D call TRBD1 (6 bases). The CDR3 runs 13 residues. Germline V lookup: CDR1 SGHRS, CDR2 YFSETQ. V lost 1 base to trimming and J lost 8 bases, with 12 bases between them. CDR3: CASSLHSGAEAFF. CDR3 sequence (DNA): TGCGCCAGCAGCTTGCACTCAGGGGCCGAAGCTTTCTTT.

This clonotype was recorded once. The CDR3 reads CASSLQTGGINGYTF. The CDR3, as DNA: TGTGCCAGCAGCTTACAGACAGGGGGTATCAATGGCTACACCTTC. The chain carries TRBV7-2 and TRBJ1-2; TRBD1 aligns across 9 bases. V was clipped by 2 bases and J by 6 bases; unmatched bases: 7. The germline V gene encodes CDR1 SGHTA and CDR2 FQGNSA. This CDR3 contains 15 residues.

The J gene is TRBJ2-7, the V gene TRBV7-8; TRBD1 agrees at 7 bases. The CDR3 is made up of 15 amino acids. V was clipped by 1 base and J by 4 bases; unmatched bases: 7. Germline V gene sequence: CDR1 SGHVS, CDR2 FQNEAQ. The CDR3 DNA sequence: TGTGCCAGCAGCTTAGAGTATCAGGGACAGTACGAGCAGTACTTC. It codes for CASSLEYQGQYEQYF.

The chain recombines TRBV20-1 with TRBJ2-4; 8 bases match TRBD2. This CDR3 is 13 amino acids long. Germline CDR1 DFQATT, CDR2 SNEGSKA (reference sequence). V lost 2 bases and J lost 9; bases outside the gene matches: 6. The chain's CDR3 is CSARTGTRAIQYF. The CDR3 nucleotides are TGCAGTGCTAGAACCGGGACTAGGGCCATTCAGTACTTC.

This clonotype was seen ten or more times. The CDR3: CASSLLTGTDTQYF. The CDR3 DNA reads as TGCGCCAGCAGCTTGCTCACAGGCACAGATACGCAGTATTTT. V gene TRBV5-1 combines with J gene TRBJ2-3, with D hard to call. Germline lookup yields CDR1 SGHRS and CDR2 YFSETQ. V gave up 1 base and J gave up 1 base, with 7 bases separating them. This CDR3 spans 14 amino acids.

This clonotype came up a few times. J is TRBJ1-4 and V is TRBV7-2, with D possibly TRBD1 on 5 matching bases. The germline gives CDR1 SGHTA, CDR2 FQGNSA. The CDR3 spans 16 residues. Between the trimmed V and J ends, which lost 0 bases and 3 bases, there was a span of 11 bases. Here the CDR3 reads CASSLAGRAPNEKLFF. In nucleotides, the CDR3 is TGTGCCAGCAGCTTAGCAGGCAGGGCGCCTAATGAAAAACTGTTTTTT. Supplemented by reference TRBV7-2 and TRBJ1-4, the full variable domain reads GAGVSQSPSNKVTEKGKDVELRCDPISGHTALYWYRQSLGQGLEFLIYFQGNSAPDKSGLPSDRFSAERTGGSVSTLTIQRTQQEDSAVYLCASSLAGRAPNEKLFFGSGTQLSVL.

V gene TRBV7-9 combines with J gene TRBJ2-1; D assignment may be TRBD1 or TRBD2 (5 bases each). The CDR3 spans 15 residues. Germline V CDR1 and CDR2: SEHNR, FQNEAQ (reference sequence). Trimming took 3 bases from V and 7 from J, leaving 16 bases between them. Here the CDR3 DNA reads TGTGCCAGCAGCTTTGCCGGGACCCGAAGGAATGAGCAGTTCTTC. It specifies CASSFAGTRRNEQFF.

This clonotype showed up just a few times. The V call is TRBV2, the J call TRBJ1-5; 9 nucleotides agree with TRBD1. CDR1 and CDR2 (germline): SNHLY, FYNNEI. CDR3 length equals 15 residues. Trimming removed 6 bases from V and 10 bases from J; junction bases left unmatched: 13. As DNA, the CDR3 is TGTGCCAGCAGCCCCCGGACAGGGGCGCTGAACCCCCAGCATTTT. Translated: CASSPRTGALNPQHF.

This clonotype was observed a few times. The CDR3 sequence is CSVRLAGAGEQFF. In nucleotides, the CDR3 is TGCAGCGTCCGGCTAGCGGGGGCGGGTGAGCAGTTCTTC. J is TRBJ2-1 and V is TRBV29-1, with 10 bases that match TRBD2. Germline values: CDR1 SQVTM, CDR2 ANQGSEA. CDR3 size: 13 residues. With V trimmed by 6 bases and J by 9 bases, 8 bases remained unmatched.

This chain connects TRBV4-1 to TRBJ2-1; possible D gene TRBD1, 6 bases. Germline CDR1 reads MGHRA; CDR2 reads YSYEKL. The CDR3 spans 15 residues. The V gene lost 2 bases and the J gene lost 0 bases, with 8 bases spanning the gap. CDR3 region: CASSQRGSSYNEQFF. The CDR3 DNA reads as TGCGCCAGCAGCCAAAGGGGGAGCTCCTACAATGAGCAGTTCTTC.

A few counts support this clonotype. The chain joins TRBV9 to TRBJ1-2; a possible D gene is TRBD1 (6 bases). This CDR3 has 12 amino acids. Germline values: CDR1 SGDLS, CDR2 YYNGEE. V was shortened by 3 bases and J by 8 bases, with 11 bases between the two germline ends. The chain's CDR3 is CASSDRARGYTF. CDR3 in DNA: TGTGCCAGCAGCGACAGGGCCCGAGGCTACACCTTC.

In this sample, this clonotype turned up many times. The chain is built from TRBV6-2 or TRBV6-3 and TRBJ2-3; D may match TRBD1 or TRBD2 (6 bases each). Germline V gene sequence: CDR1 MNHEY, CDR2 SVGEGT. This CDR3 is 14 amino acids long. Trimming cost V 6 bases and J 6 bases, with 16 bases left between them. The CDR3 is CASRGGAIPDTQYF. For the CDR3, the DNA is TGTGCCAGCAGGGGGGGCGCAATCCCCGATACGCAGTATTTT.

This clonotype was counted a few times. The rearrangement uses TRBV4-1 and TRBJ1-2; 7 nucleotides match TRBD1. The CDR3 is made up of 18 amino acids. V lost 4 bases, J lost 0 bases, and 14 bases stayed unmatched. Germline loops: CDR1 MGHRA, CDR2 YSYEKL. CDR3 sequence (DNA): TGCGCCAGCAGCCCCTCCAAGGTCCCCGGGACAGCTAACTATGGCTACACCTTC. Translation: CASSPSKVPGTANYGYTF.

The V call is TRBV20-1, the J call TRBJ1-1; weak D call: TRBD1 (5 bases). The CDR3 has 14 amino acids. Germline lookup yields CDR1 DFQATT and CDR2 SNEGSKA (reference sequence). The ends were cut back, 5 bases at V and 5 bases at J, with 18 bases in the middle. CDR3 DNA sequence: TGCAGTGCTCCCAGCAGGGCCTGGGCTACTGAAGCTTTCTTT. It is translated as CSAPSRAWATEAFF.

This chain uses TRBV3-1 with TRBJ2-5; tentatively, D is TRBD2 (5 bases). Per germline, CDR1 LGHDT and CDR2 YNNKEL (reference sequence). V lost 1 base and J lost 8, with 11 bases in between. This CDR3 has 13 residues. As DNA, the CDR3 is TGTGCCAGCAGCCAAGGAGGGCGGACTACCCAGTACTTC. Its protein is CASSQGGRTTQYF.